This TCR beta chain was sequenced for a study of identical twins. Healthy Caucasian donors formed the entire cohort. CDR1 and CDR2 (germline): SQVTM, ANQGSEA. V lost 5 bases, J lost 2 bases, and 6 bases lay in between. The CDR3 is 11 residues long. A universal primer site arose from template switching, and cDNA bore unique molecular identifiers. Via MiXCR, TCRdb re-called the 5' RACE reads, giving one row per CDR3 protein. The sample includes some 630,000 distinct CDR3 sequences, around 7.4% of them seen just once. These same data were also listed under a study on yellow fever vaccine responses in identical twins.

The chain joins TRBV29-1 to TRBJ2-5; D not certain. This sequence was found in a woman between 18 and 29 years old in good health. Sequences were obtained from PBMCs. CDR3 nucleotides: TGCAGCGTTACCCCTCAAGAGACCCAGTACTTC. This sequence encodes CSVTPQETQYF.